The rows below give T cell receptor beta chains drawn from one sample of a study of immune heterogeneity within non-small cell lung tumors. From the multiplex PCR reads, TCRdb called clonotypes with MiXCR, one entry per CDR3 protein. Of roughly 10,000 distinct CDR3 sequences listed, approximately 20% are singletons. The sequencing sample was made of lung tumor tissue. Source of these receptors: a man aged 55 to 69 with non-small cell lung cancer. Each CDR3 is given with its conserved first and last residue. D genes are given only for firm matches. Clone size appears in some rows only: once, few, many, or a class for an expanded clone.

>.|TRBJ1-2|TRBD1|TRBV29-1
TGCAGCGGCCGGACAGGGGACACAAACTATGGCTACACCTTC
CSGRTGDTNYGYTF
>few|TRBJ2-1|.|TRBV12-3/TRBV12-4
TGTGCCAGCAAGCAGGGGACGTACAATGAGCAGTTCTTC
CASKQGTYNEQFF
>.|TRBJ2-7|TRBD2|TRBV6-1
TGTGCCAGCAGTGAATCTGGGCTAGCGGTTTACTACGAGCAGTACTTC
CASSESGLAVYYEQYF
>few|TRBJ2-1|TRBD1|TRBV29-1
TGCAGCGTTGATCCCTCACAGGGGTTCATCAATGAGCAGTTCTTC
CSVDPSQGFINEQFF
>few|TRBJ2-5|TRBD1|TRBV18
TGTGCCAGCTCACCGGGACAGGAGGAGACCCAGTACTTC
CASSPGQEETQYF
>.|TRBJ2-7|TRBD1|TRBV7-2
TGTGCCAGCAGCCCCACAGCGGGACAGGGCTACGAGCAGTACTTC
CASSPTAGQGYEQYF
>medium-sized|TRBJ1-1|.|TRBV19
TGTGCCAGTAGTACATCCTCGGACATCACTGAAGCTTTCTTT
CASSTSSDITEAFF
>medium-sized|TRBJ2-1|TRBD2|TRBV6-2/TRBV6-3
TGTGCCAGCAGTTCCGACTCAAACCTAGCGGGAGGGCCCTACAATGAGCAGTTCTTC
CASSSDSNLAGGPYNEQFF
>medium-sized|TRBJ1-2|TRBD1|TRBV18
TGTGCCAGCTCGACCGGGACAGGCGTGAGAGGCTATGGCTACACCTTC
CASSTGTGVRGYGYTF
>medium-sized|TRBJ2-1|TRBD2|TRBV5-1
TGCGCCAGCAGCTTTCCGGGACTAGCGGGAAAAAGCTCCTACAATGAGCAGTTCTTC
CASSFPGLAGKSSYNEQFF
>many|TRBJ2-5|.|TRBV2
TGTGCCAGCAGTGACTCGGAGGGAGAGTTGACCCAGTACTTC
CASSDSEGELTQYF
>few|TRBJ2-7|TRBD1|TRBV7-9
TGTGCCAGCAGACCCCCTGACAGGGGCGACGAGCAGTACTTC
CASRPPDRGDEQYF
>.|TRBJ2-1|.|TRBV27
TGTGCCAGACTACAGCAGGGGGGCCTCTCCTACAATGAGCAGTTCTTC
CARLQQGGLSYNEQFF
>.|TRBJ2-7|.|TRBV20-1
TGCAGTGCTAGAGATACAGGGAGGAAGCTCTACGAGCAGTACTTC
CSARDTGRKLYEQYF
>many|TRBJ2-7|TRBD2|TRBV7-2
TGTGCCAGCAGCTTAGCGGCGGGAGCCAACGAGCAGTACTTC
CASSLAAGANEQYF
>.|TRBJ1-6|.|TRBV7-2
TGTGCCAGCAGCTCAGGTTTTGGTGGGAGTTCACCCCTCCACTTT
CASSSGFGGSSPLHF
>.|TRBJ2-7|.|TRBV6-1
TGTGCCAGCGTGCACGGCGACTCCTACGAGCAGTACTTC
CASVHGDSYEQYF
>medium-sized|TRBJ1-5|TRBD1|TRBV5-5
TGTGCCAGCAGCTTGTACAGGGGAGTAAATCAGCCCCAGCATTTT
CASSLYRGVNQPQHF
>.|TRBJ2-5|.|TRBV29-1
TGCAGCGTGGGGGGCGGATGGAAAGAGACCCAGTACTTC
CSVGGGWKETQYF
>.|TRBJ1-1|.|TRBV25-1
TGTGCCAGCATTTTAATCGAGAAAGCTTTCTTT
CASILIEKAFF
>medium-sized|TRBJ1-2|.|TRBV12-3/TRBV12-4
TGTGCCAGCAAACATGGGGGAAAGAATGGCTACACCTTC
CASKHGGKNGYTF
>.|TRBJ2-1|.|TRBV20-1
TGCAGTGCTCTCGATAGGGGGAACTACAATGAGCAGTTCTTC
CSALDRGNYNEQFF
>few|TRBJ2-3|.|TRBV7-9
TGTGCCAGCAGCTTATCAGGGGAGTTGGGTGGCACAGATACGCAGTATTTT
CASSLSGELGGTDTQYF
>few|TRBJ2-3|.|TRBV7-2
TGTGCCAGCAGCGATAGCGTTGATACGCAGTATTTT
CASSDSVDTQYF
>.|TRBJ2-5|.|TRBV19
TGTGCCAGTAGTGCGACTAGTTTCGGTCAAGAGACCCAGTACTTC
CASSATSFGQETQYF
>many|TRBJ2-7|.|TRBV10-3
TGTGCCATCAGTGACCAGGGGTTATACGAGCAGTACTTC
CAISDQGLYEQYF
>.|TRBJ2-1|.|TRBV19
TGTGCCAGTAGTGCCTCACTACAATATGAGCAGTTCTTC
CASSASLQYEQFF
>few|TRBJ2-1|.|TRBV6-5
TGTGCCAGCAGTTACTCAGGGGGACTTTTGGATGAGCAGTTCTTC
CASSYSGGLLDEQFF
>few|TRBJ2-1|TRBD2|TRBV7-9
TGTGCCAGCCTTAAACCAGCGGGAGGGCCTTACAATGAGCAGTTCTTC
CASLKPAGGPYNEQFF
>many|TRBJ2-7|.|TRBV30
TGTGCCTGGAGTGTACATGGATCCTACGAGCAGTACTTC
CAWSVHGSYEQYF
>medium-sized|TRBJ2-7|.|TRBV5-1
TGCGCCAGCAGCTTGGGTTTGCTCGATTACGAGCAGTACTTC
CASSLGLLDYEQYF
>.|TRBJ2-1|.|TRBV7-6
TGTGCCAGCAGCTTTAGCGCAGGGGAGCAGTTCTTC
CASSFSAGEQFF
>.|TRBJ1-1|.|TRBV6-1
TGTGCCAGCAGGGAAACGCGGGTCGGGAACACTGAAGCTTTCTTT
CASRETRVGNTEAFF
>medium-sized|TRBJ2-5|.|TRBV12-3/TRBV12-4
TGTGCCAGCAGCCCACAGCTACGAGGGGAGACCCAGTACTTC
CASSPQLRGETQYF
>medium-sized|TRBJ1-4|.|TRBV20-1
TGCAGTGCTAGTCCCATGACAGCTTCTACTAATGAAAAACTGTTTTTT
CSASPMTASTNEKLFF
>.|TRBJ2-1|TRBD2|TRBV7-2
TGTGCCAGCAGCCCATCTAGCGGGAGATACAATGAGCAGTTCTTC
CASSPSSGRYNEQFF
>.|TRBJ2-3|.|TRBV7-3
TGTGCCAGAAGCTTTTATGTTGCAGATACGCAGTATTTT
CARSFYVADTQYF
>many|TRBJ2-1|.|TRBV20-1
TGCAGTGCTAGACCCAACAATGAGCAGTTCTTC
CSARPNNEQFF
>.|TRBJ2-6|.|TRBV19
TGTGCCAGTACCACCAAGGGCCCTGGGGCCAACGTCCTGACTTTC
CASTTKGPGANVLTF
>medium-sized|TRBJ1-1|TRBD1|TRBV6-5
TGTGCCAGCAGTTACTCGATGCAGGGGGCGAACACTGAAGCTTTCTTT
CASSYSMQGANTEAFF
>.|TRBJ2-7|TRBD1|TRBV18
TGTGCCAACTCACCGACAGGGCTGAGCGAGCAGTACTTC
CANSPTGLSEQYF